This T cell receptor beta chain was sequenced for a study of T cell responses to AZD1222 COVID-19 vaccine. On this clone itself: Antigen specificity is unknown.

General study results and limits: The repertoires were collected only after the peak T cell response. Baseline serostatus was positive in only six AZD1222 recipients. Compared with day 0, the breadth and depth of the Spike-specific TCR repertoire rose significantly after two doses of AZD1222.

CDR1 and CDR2 from the germline V gene are MDHEN and SYDVKM. V was pared by 5 bases and J by 3 bases, with 11 bases between. This CDR3 is built from 13 residues. Assay: immunoSEQ multiplex PCR; the TCRdb copy retains only in-frame clones and omits some. The repertoire has more than 95,000 clones, approximately 90% of them found once; the top ten carry approximately 10%. The sequence came from an adult in good health. This chain connects TRBV28 to TRBJ2-7, with no clear D. Sequences were derived from peripheral blood, sampled on day 0 of AZD1222 vaccination. The CDR3 DNA sequence: TGTGCCAGCAGTAGTGGGAATTACTACGAGCAGTACTTC. It translates to CASSSGNYYEQYF.